Shown below are 21 T cell receptor beta chains from a single sample sequenced in a study of blood T cell repertoires in COVID-19. Measured with immunoSEQ multiplex PCR; TCRdb has only the in-frame clones, and not every one. The top ten clones hold 2.5% to 3% of a sample with about 350,000 clones, roughly 90% of them seen once. The sequencing input was PBMCs or T cells enriched from blood (not recorded which). These receptors all come from a woman aged 25 to 39 who had recovered from COVID-19.

This rearrangement joins TRBV5-1 to TRBJ2-3, with D possibly matching TRBD2 (6 bases). This CDR3 has 13 residues. V was clipped by 3 bases and J by 4 bases, with 9 bases between them. Germline V gives CDR1 SGHRS, CDR2 YFSETQ. This chain's CDR3 is CASSSTRADTQYF. As DNA, the CDR3 is TGCGCCAGCAGCTCGACTAGGGCAGATACGCAGTATTTT.

CDR3 sequence reads: CATSQDNEQFF. CDR3 bases: TGTGCCACCAGCCAGGACAATGAGCAGTTCTTC. J is TRBJ2-1 and V is TRBV24-1; D unclear. The CDR3 is 11 amino acids. Germline CDR1 reads KGHDR; CDR2 reads SFDVKD. The germline V and J ends were trimmed by 7 bases and 5 bases, with 5 bases remaining between them.

This rearrangement joins TRBV27 to TRBJ1-1; TRBD1 agrees at 8 bases. The germline V gene encodes CDR1 MNHEY and CDR2 SMNVEV (reference sequence). J lost 5 bases, V lost 4 bases, and 3 bases had no gene match. This CDR3 has 13 residues. CDR3 DNA: TGTGCCAGCAGTTCTGGACAGGGAACTGAAGCTTTCTTT. This translates into CASSSGQGTEAFF.

The chain recombines TRBV2 with TRBJ1-5; 9 bases match TRBD1. Germline V gene sequence: CDR1 SNHLY, CDR2 FYNNEI. This CDR3 comprises 17 residues. The V and J ends lost 4 bases and 5 bases, in that order; junction bases with no gene match: 12. CDR3 amino acids: CASSALPGQGFDQPQHF. The CDR3 nucleotides read TGTGCCAGCAGTGCGCTCCCGGGACAGGGTTTCGATCAGCCCCAGCATTTT.

This clone was seen only once. The rearrangement uses TRBV12-3 or TRBV12-4 and TRBJ1-1; no clear D. The CDR3 contains 13 residues. Trimming took 0 bases from V and 2 from J, leaving 4 bases between them. The CDR3 reads CASSLATNTEAFF. In DNA form, the CDR3 reads TGTGCCAGCAGTTTAGCGACTAACACTGAAGCTTTCTTT.

This clone was seen a few times. The chain links TRBV7-9 to TRBJ2-7; 7 bases match TRBD2. The CDR3 is 16 amino acids. Trimming at V came to 1 base and at J to 0 bases, leaving 6 bases not matched to a gene. CDR1 is SEHNR and CDR2 is FQNEAQ in the germline V gene (reference sequence). In DNA form, the CDR3 reads TGTGCCAGCAGCTTAGGAACCGGGGGGAACTCCTACGAGCAGTACTTC. Residues: CASSLGTGGNSYEQYF.

The chain uses TRBV28 and TRBJ2-1, with TRBD2 as a possible D gene (6 bases). Germline values: CDR1 MDHEN, CDR2 SYDVKM. CDR3 length equals 13 residues. V was cut by 6 bases and J by 13 bases, with 19 bases left in between. The CDR3, as DNA: TGTGCCAGCAGGTCTACCGTCCGGGAGCCACAGTTCTTC. Its protein product is CASRSTVREPQFF.

V is TRBV6-5 and J is TRBJ2-7, with D perhaps matching TRBD1 (5 bases). Germline lookup yields CDR1 MNHEY and CDR2 SVGAGI. CDR3 size: 15 residues. V gave up 2 bases and J gave up 0 bases, with 11 bases separating them. CDR3: CASSYGDRYSYEQYF. The CDR3, as DNA: TGTGCCAGCAGTTACGGAGACAGATACTCCTACGAGCAGTACTTC.

This chain uses TRBV5-3 with TRBJ2-7; perhaps TRBD1 as D (5 bases). TRBV5-3 falls under the ORF class, with uncertain function. The CDR3 consists of 12 residues. The ends were cut back, 6 bases at V and 3 bases at J, with 10 bases in the middle. CDR3 amino acids: CARNRKFYEQYF. The DNA of the CDR3 is TGTGCCAGAAACAGGAAGTTCTACGAGCAGTACTTC.

The chain carries TRBV29-1 and TRBJ1-5; 8 nucleotides agree with TRBD1. CDR1 is SQVTM and CDR2 is ANQGSEA in the germline V gene. With V trimmed by 5 bases and J by 7 bases, 7 bases remained unmatched. There are 13 residues in the CDR3. The CDR3, as DNA: TGCAGCGTTCGGCAGGGGGCCGGCCAGCCCCAGCATTTT. It specifies CSVRQGAGQPQHF.

V is TRBV7-9 and J is TRBJ2-7; D is uncertain. V was cut by 5 bases and J by 1 base, with 15 bases left in between. The CDR3 covers 15 residues. Germline lookup yields CDR1 SEHNR and CDR2 FQNEAQ (reference sequence). The DNA of the CDR3 is TGTGCCAGCAGCCCAAAGTCCGGTTATTCCTACGAGCAGTACTTC. It is translated as CASSPKSGYSYEQYF.

The V call is TRBV7-3, the J call TRBJ2-7; tentative D call: TRBD1 (6 bases). CDR1 and CDR2 (germline): SGHTA, FQGTGA. Trimming left V 5 bases short and J 6 bases short, with 17 bases between. The CDR3 runs 14 residues. The CDR3 nucleotides are TGTGCCAGCAGCCACTCAGGGGCCGCTGCCGAGCAGTACTTC. Translating gives CASSHSGAAAEQYF.

V is TRBV24-1 and J is TRBJ2-1, with D hard to call. The ends were cut back, 2 bases at V and 6 bases at J, with 10 bases in the middle. Germline CDR1 is KGHDR and CDR2 is SFDVKD. This CDR3 region has 14 residues. The CDR3 is CATSDSNIRNEQFF. The CDR3 DNA reads as TGTGCCACCAGTGATTCCAACATCCGCAATGAGCAGTTCTTC.

Regarding this clone: The sample contains more than one DNA sequence encoding this CDR3. The rearrangement uses TRBV19 and TRBJ2-6, with a weak D call TRBD2 (5 bases). Trimming stripped 3 bases from V and 1 base from J, with 7 bases between. The CDR3 runs to 15 residues. Germline-derived CDR1 and CDR2 are LNHDA and SQIVND (reference sequence). The DNA of the CDR3 is TGTGCCAGTAGTATCCGGGGATCTGGGGCCAACGTCCTGACTTTC. This encodes CASSIRGSGANVLTF.

The V gene is TRBV28, the J gene TRBJ2-1, with 10 bases identical to TRBD2. Unmatched junction bases numbered 10, after V lost 6 bases and J lost 8 bases. Germline CDR1 reads MDHEN; CDR2 reads SYDVKM. The CDR3 sequence is 15 residues long. CDR3 amino acids: CASRLAGDPIYEQFF. DNA of the CDR3: TGTGCCAGCAGGCTAGCGGGAGACCCTATCTATGAGCAGTTCTTC. The full variable domain, in which reference TRBV28 and TRBJ2-1 provide the parts outside the CDR3, is DVKVTQSSRYLVKRTGEKVFLECVQDMDHENMFWYRQDPGLGLRLIYFSYDVKMKEKGDIPEGYSVSREKKERFSLILESASTNQTSMYLCASRLAGDPIYEQFFGPGTRLTVL.

The chain couples TRBV28 to TRBJ2-1; TRBD1 matches 10 bases. V dropped 7 bases and J dropped 4; count of bases not matched to a gene: 7. Germline-derived CDR1 and CDR2 are MDHEN and SYDVKM. This CDR3 is 15 amino acids long. This chain's CDR3 is CASILPGQGYNEQFF. The CDR3 DNA reads TGTGCCAGCATCTTACCGGGACAGGGGTACAATGAGCAGTTCTTC.

The chain has TRBV7-2 and TRBJ2-3; 9 positions agree with TRBD2. V was clipped by 0 bases and J by 5 bases; unmatched bases: 3. This CDR3 spans 15 amino acids. In germline, CDR1 is SGHTA, CDR2 FQGNSA. The CDR3 coding sequence is TGTGCCAGCAGCTTAGCTGCGGGGGGGGTAGATACGCAGTATTTT. It translates to CASSLAAGGVDTQYF.

The chain is built from TRBV9 and TRBJ1-2, with D possibly TRBD1 on 5 matching bases. The CDR3 totals 13 residues. Looked up from germline, CDR1 is SGDLS and CDR2 is YYNGEE. V lost 4 bases and J lost 5, with 12 bases in between. The CDR3 nucleotides are TGTGCCAGCAGCCCCGGAGGGGATTATGGCTACACCTTC. Its protein is CASSPGGDYGYTF.

The chain employs TRBV28 and TRBJ2-7, with a tentative D call TRBD2 (6 bases). This CDR3 spans 15 amino acids. Germline-derived CDR1 and CDR2 are MDHEN and SYDVKM. Trimming left V 5 bases short and J 1 base short, with 15 bases between. CDR3 bases: TGTGCCAGCAGTCTAGGGACTTCTTGGTCCTACGAGCAGTACTTC. Translation gives CASSLGTSWSYEQYF. The variable domain in full, completed from reference TRBV28 and TRBJ2-7, reads DVKVTQSSRYLVKRTGEKVFLECVQDMDHENMFWYRQDPGLGLRLIYFSYDVKMKEKGDIPEGYSVSREKKERFSLILESASTNQTSMYLCASSLGTSWSYEQYFGPGTRLTVT.

The V gene is TRBV27, the J gene TRBJ2-7; possibly TRBD1 for D (6 bases). Germline CDR1 reads MNHEY; CDR2 reads SMNVEV (reference sequence). The CDR3 runs to 19 residues. V gave up 2 bases and J gave up 4 bases, with 27 bases separating them. CDR3 DNA: TGTGCCAGCAGTTTAACATTGGGCAGGGGCCCCAGTAGCTTTTACGAGCAGTACTTC. Translating it yields CASSLTLGRGPSSFYEQYF.

The rearrangement links TRBV13 to TRBJ2-7; D perhaps matches TRBD2 (5 bases). Trimming removed 4 bases from V and 2 bases from J, with 12 bases in between. CDR1 PRHDT and CDR2 FYEKMQ come from the germline V gene (reference sequence). The CDR3 is 14 amino acids. In DNA, the CDR3 is TGTGCCAGCAGCTCCGGACGGGAAACCTACGAGCAGTACTTC. Translated: CASSSGRETYEQYF.